The 27 T cell receptor beta chains reported below all come from one sample, sequenced in a study of T-cell memory formation after mild COVID-19. One entry per CDR3 protein results from TCRdb running MiXCR on the 5' RACE reads. In the table there are 180,000 or so distinct CDR3 sequences, around a tenth of which are singletons. The sample taken for sequencing was PBMCs or a T cell subset sorted from them (not recorded which). The source of these receptors is a man aged 18 to 30 who had mild COVID-19 (a few samples of this study predate the infection). Cell type and time point are not known.

This clonotype has more than one count but fewer than ten. This sequence joins TRBV4-3 and TRBJ2-7, with 11 bases fitting TRBD1. Unmatched junction bases numbered 11, after V lost 2 bases and J lost 5 bases. This CDR3 comprises 17 residues. Germline V gives CDR1 LGHNA, CDR2 YSLEER. CDR3 DNA sequence: TGCGCCAGCAGCCAAAGAGTCGGACAGGGGGCTAATAACGAGCAGTACTTC. Residues: CASSQRVGQGANNEQYF.

The chain joins TRBV10-3 to TRBJ2-7; D might be TRBD1 (5 bases). Germline CDR1 is ENHRY and CDR2 is SYGVKD. The CDR3 runs to 13 residues. V lost 2 bases and J lost 5, with 10 bases in between. CDR3 sequence (DNA): TGTGCCATCAGTGAGGCAGGGTTCGACGAGCAGTACTTC. Translating gives CAISEAGFDEQYF.

This clonotype was observed a few times. V usage is TRBV6-6 and J usage is TRBJ1-6, with a possible D match to TRBD1 (6 bases). CDR3 length: 16 amino acids. CDR1 MNHNY and CDR2 SVGAGI come from the germline V gene (reference sequence). Deletions cut 2 bases from V and 6 bases from J, with 14 bases between. DNA for the CDR3: TGTGCCAGCAGTTACGCGGGGGGGCTGCGTAATTCACCCCTCCACTTT. Its translation: CASSYAGGLRNSPLHF.

The chain uses TRBV20-1 and TRBJ2-1; TRBD2 agrees at 8 bases. V shed 3 bases, J shed 7 bases, and the junction held 8 bases outside the gene matches. The CDR3 extends over 14 amino acids. Germline assignment: CDR1 DFQATT and CDR2 SNEGSKA (reference sequence). The CDR3 DNA is TGCAGTGCTAGTGAGGGGACTAGTCTAAATGAGCAGTTCTTC. Translation gives CSASEGTSLNEQFF.

The table lists this clonotype with a few counts. The chain employs TRBV29-1 and TRBJ2-3; TRBD2 agrees at 9 bases. CDR1 and CDR2 from the germline V gene are SQVTM and ANQGSEA. CDR3 size: 16 residues. The J segment lost 2 bases and the V segment lost 2 bases, leaving 8 bases of the junction unmatched. CDR3 residues: CSVEPTSGLNTDTQYF. The CDR3 region has the DNA TGCAGCGTTGAACCGACTAGCGGCTTGAACACAGATACGCAGTATTTT.

This clonotype was counted ten times or more. The V gene is TRBV6-5, the J gene TRBJ1-5, with unresolved D. The germline V gene has CDR1 MNHEY and CDR2 SVGAGI. This CDR3 has 15 residues. V was trimmed by 2 bases and J by 3 bases, leaving 11 bases between them. The CDR3 DNA is TGTGCCAGCAGTTACGGTTCGGGGAACAATCAGCCCCAGCATTTT. It translates to CASSYGSGNNQPQHF.

The chain couples TRBV5-1 to TRBJ1-4, with D perhaps matching TRBD1 (5 bases). The CDR3 runs 15 residues. Germline V gene sequence: CDR1 SGHRS, CDR2 YFSETQ. Trimming took off 4 bases at V and 0 bases at J, with 10 bases between the two ends. In nucleotides, the CDR3 is TGCGCCAGCAGCACGCAGGGTGCAACTAATGAAAAACTGTTTTTT. It encodes CASSTQGATNEKLFF. Complete variable domain (other parts from reference TRBV5-1 and TRBJ1-4): KAGVTQTPRYLIKTRGQQVTLSCSPISGHRSVSWYQQTPGQGLQFLFEYFSETQRNKGNFPGRFSGRQFSNSRSEMNVSTLELGDSALYLCASSTQGATNEKLFFGSGTQLSVL.

This clonotype was observed a few times. The chain recombines TRBV7-2 with TRBJ1-2; tentatively, D is TRBD1 (5 bases). Germline V gives CDR1 SGHTA, CDR2 FQGNSA. Trimming cost V 4 bases and J 8 bases, with 11 bases left between them. This CDR3 has 12 residues. The CDR3 sequence: CASSYRFRGYTF. The DNA for the CDR3 is TGTGCCAGCAGCTACAGGTTTCGGGGCTACACCTTC.

This clonotype was observed a few times. V usage is TRBV7-8 and J usage is TRBJ2-7; a weak D match, TRBD1 (6 bases). The germline V gene encodes CDR1 SGHVS and CDR2 FQNEAQ. The CDR3 is made up of 14 amino acids. The V end was cut by 5 bases, the J end by 7 bases, with 18 bases between. This chain's CDR3 is CASSQSPAQGEQYV. The CDR3 DNA reads TGTGCCAGCAGCCAAAGTCCCGCGCAGGGGGAGCAGTACGTC.

This chain joins TRBV24-1 and TRBJ2-1; D might be TRBD2 (6 bases). The germline V and J ends were trimmed by 4 bases and 0 bases, with 9 bases remaining between them. This CDR3 has 15 amino acids. Germline V gene sequence: CDR1 KGHDR, CDR2 SFDVKD. As DNA, the CDR3 is TGTGCCACCAGTGAAGGAGGGAGCTCCTACAATGAGCAGTTCTTC. As protein: CATSEGGSSYNEQFF.

This clonotype was seen repeatedly, ten times or more. CDR3: CASSVADETQYF. For the CDR3, the DNA is TGTGCCAGCAGCGTAGCTGACGAGACCCAGTACTTC. The V and J genes are TRBV9 and TRBJ2-5; D gene unclear. Germline V CDR1 and CDR2: SGDLS, YYNGEE. V lost 0 bases and J 5 bases, leaving 5 bases between the germline ends. The CDR3 is 12 amino acids.

This clonotype was detected only a few times. This sequence joins TRBV5-6 and TRBJ2-1, with TRBD1 matching over 7 bases. The CDR3 has 14 amino acids. With V trimmed by 1 base and J by 6 bases, 4 bases remained unmatched. The germline V gene encodes CDR1 SGHDT and CDR2 YYEEEE. The CDR3 bases are TGTGCCAGCAGCTTGACAGGGGTTGTCAATGAGCAGTTCTTC. This codes for CASSLTGVVNEQFF.

This chain joins TRBV3-1 and TRBJ2-7; D is possibly TRBD2 (5 bases). The CDR3 has 13 residues. V lost 0 bases to trimming and J lost 6 bases, with 9 bases between them. CDR1 is LGHDT and CDR2 is YNNKEL in the germline V gene (reference sequence). The CDR3 here is CASSQEEGSEQYF. Written as DNA, the CDR3 is TGTGCCAGCAGCCAAGAGGAAGGGAGCGAGCAGTACTTC.

J is TRBJ2-7 and V is TRBV6-2 or TRBV6-3, with 11 positions matching TRBD2. The germline V gene encodes CDR1 MNHEY and CDR2 SVGEGT. After removal of 5 bases from V and 1 base from J, the junction contained 7 bases not matched to a gene. The CDR3 is made up of 16 amino acids. The CDR3 DNA reads TGTGCCAGCAGTCGACTAGCGGGGCGCCAATCCTACGAGCAGTACGTC. Translating it yields CASSRLAGRQSYEQYV.

In this sample, this clonotype turned up a few times. The chain uses TRBV15 and TRBJ2-7, with a tentative D call TRBD1 (5 bases). Trimming shortened V by 0 bases and J by 1 base, and 7 bases separated the two germline ends. The CDR3 runs 14 residues. The germline V gene has CDR1 LNHNV and CDR2 YYDKDF (reference sequence). CDR3 nucleotide sequence: TGTGCCACCAGCAGAGAGGGGCCATCCTACGAGCAGTACTTC. Residues: CATSREGPSYEQYF.

This clonotype was seen a few times. J is TRBJ1-2 and V is TRBV7-9; D ambiguous. The CDR3 sequence is 15 residues long. Germline-derived CDR1 and CDR2 are SEHNR and FQNEAQ (reference sequence). Trimming shortened V by 2 bases and J by 0 bases, and 10 bases separated the two germline ends. As DNA, the CDR3 is TGTGCCAGCAGCTTATCGCTGGCAGCTAACTATGGCTACACCTTC. Amino acid sequence: CASSLSLAANYGYTF.

There are a few counts of this clonotype. CDR3: CASSGLAGGYEQYF. In DNA form, the CDR3 reads TGTGCCAGCTCAGGACTAGCGGGGGGCTACGAGCAGTACTTC. The J gene is TRBJ2-7, the V gene TRBV18; 14 positions match TRBD2. The CDR3 consists of 14 residues. Germline V gives CDR1 KGHSH, CDR2 LQKENI. Trimming cost V 5 bases and J 3 bases; bases outside gene matches: 0.

This clonotype was counted between two and nine times. The CDR3 bases are TGTGCCAGCGCGGACTATAGCTCCTACAATGAGCAGTTCTTC. Its protein product is CASADYSSYNEQFF. The chain has TRBV28 and TRBJ2-1; tentative D call: TRBD2 (6 bases). Germline V CDR1 and CDR2: MDHEN, SYDVKM. The CDR3 loop spans 14 amino acids. V shed 8 bases and J shed 0 bases, with 11 bases lying between them. Complete variable domain (other parts from reference TRBV28 and TRBJ2-1): DVKVTQSSRYLVKRTGEKVFLECVQDMDHENMFWYRQDPGLGLRLIYFSYDVKMKEKGDIPEGYSVSREKKERFSLILESASTNQTSMYLCASADYSSYNEQFFGPGTRLTVL.

The gene calls are TRBV28 and TRBJ2-7, with D perhaps matching TRBD1 or TRBD2 (5 bases each). The length of the CDR3 is 13 residues. In germline, CDR1 is MDHEN, CDR2 SYDVKM. V lost 6 bases to trimming and J lost 4 bases, with 13 bases between them. CDR3 bases: TGTGCCAGCAGGGGGACGGGACCTTACGAGCAGTACGTC. Protein sequence: CASRGTGPYEQYV.

This clonotype was found many times. The chain employs TRBV20-1 and TRBJ2-3; the D call may be TRBD1 or TRBD2 (5 bases each). The ends were cut back, 6 bases at V and 0 bases at J, with 16 bases in the middle. This CDR3 has 15 amino acids. Germline V lookup: CDR1 DFQATT, CDR2 SNEGSKA (reference sequence). The CDR3 here is CSARGPRVSTDTQYF. CDR3 in DNA: TGCAGTGCCCGGGGCCCGCGGGTGAGCACAGATACGCAGTATTTT.

This clonotype has a handful of counts. The chain joins TRBV12-3 or TRBV12-4 to TRBJ2-3; tentatively, D is TRBD2 (6 bases). The germline V and J ends were trimmed by 7 bases and 6 bases, with 14 bases remaining between them. This CDR3 contains 13 residues. CDR3 loop: CASNVRGGDTQYF. The CDR3, as DNA: TGTGCCAGCAACGTGCGGGGCGGGGATACGCAGTATTTT.

This clonotype was observed a handful of times. V and J are TRBV7-2 and TRBJ1-4, with TRBD1 matching 9 bases. After removal of 2 bases from V and 4 bases from J, the junction contained 5 bases not matched to a gene. The CDR3 sequence is 16 residues long. Germline assignment: CDR1 SGHTA and CDR2 FQGNSA. This CDR3 is CASSLTPGQGNEKLFF. The CDR3 DNA sequence: TGTGCCAGCAGCTTAACCCCGGGACAGGGTAATGAAAAACTGTTTTTT. Filled out from reference TRBV7-2 and TRBJ1-4, the complete variable domain reads GAGVSQSPSNKVTEKGKDVELRCDPISGHTALYWYRQSLGQGLEFLIYFQGNSAPDKSGLPSDRFSAERTGGSVSTLTIQRTQQEDSAVYLCASSLTPGQGNEKLFFGSGTQLSVL.

The chain recombines TRBV10-3 with TRBJ1-5; a weak D match, TRBD1 (5 bases). Trimming removed 0 bases from V and 11 bases from J, with 14 bases in between. The CDR3 totals 14 residues. CDR1 and CDR2 from the germline V gene are ENHRY and SYGVKD. CDR3 nucleotide sequence: TGTGCCATCAGTGAGTCGACGGGACTGAGAGCCCAGCATTTT. Protein sequence: CAISESTGLRAQHF.

This clonotype was recorded a few times. The chain combines TRBV3-1 with TRBJ1-1; unclear D gene. Looked up from germline, CDR1 is LGHDT and CDR2 is YNNKEL (reference sequence). The CDR3 has 13 amino acids. The V end lost 3 bases, the J end lost 4 bases, and 9 bases lay between the germline ends. CDR3 nucleotide sequence: TGTGCCAGCAGCCAGATACCGCCCACTGAAGCTTTCTTT. Its translation: CASSQIPPTEAFF.

This clonotype was counted ten times or more. The V and J genes are TRBV11-2 and TRBJ1-2, with D hard to call. This CDR3 is 15 amino acids long. V gave up 5 bases and J gave up 0 bases, with 13 bases separating them. Germline lookup yields CDR1 SGHAT and CDR2 FQNNGV. The DNA of the CDR3 is TGTGCCAGCAGCCCGCAGGCGGCGGCTAACTATGGCTACACCTTC. This encodes CASSPQAAANYGYTF.

This clonotype was recorded a few times. The rearrangement joins TRBV7-9 to TRBJ1-1, with D uncertain. Trimming removed 5 bases at V and 0 bases at J, with 13 bases between. The CDR3 has 15 amino acids. Germline assignment: CDR1 SEHNR and CDR2 FQNEAQ (reference sequence). CDR3 bases: TGTGCCAGCAGCCTCAGAGGAGGTTTGAACACTGAAGCTTTCTTT. This sequence encodes CASSLRGGLNTEAFF.

V gene TRBV20-1 combines with J gene TRBJ1-5; no clear D gene. Trimming removed 6 bases from V and 2 bases from J, with 17 bases in between. This CDR3 has 15 residues. Per the germline V gene, CDR1 is DFQATT and CDR2 is SNEGSKA (reference sequence). CDR3 amino acids: CSALRMVGGNQPQHF. The CDR3 DNA is TGCAGTGCCTTACGCATGGTGGGCGGCAATCAGCCCCAGCATTTT.